Below, 19 T cell receptor beta chains from the same sample are listed, as sequenced in a study of cytotoxic CD8 clonotypes in ibrutinib-treated CLL (dated by TCRdb to the early 2020s). Preparation of the library involved the immunoSEQ multiplex PCR assay. The clones in this table, taken by TCRdb from immuneACCESS, are in-frame only. Not every clone is retained; where verified, under half of the shortfall comes from an unresolved V gene, and the cause of the rest is unknown. The sample records more than 110,000 clones, 75% to 85% of which are singletons. The top ten hold approximately 7.6% of the sample. The sample was PBMCs, taken after 36 months of ibrutinib treatment. These receptors all stem from a human donor with chronic lymphocytic leukemia.

V and J are TRBV7-6 and TRBJ1-1; D is possibly TRBD1 (5 bases). CDR1 SGHVS and CDR2 FNYEAQ come from the germline V gene. Trimming left V 7 bases short and J 1 base short, with 25 bases between. The CDR3 loop spans 18 amino acids. The CDR3 sequence: CASTNPLGRRGRNTEAFF. The DNA of the CDR3 is TGTGCCAGCACCAATCCACTGGGACGTCGGGGGAGGAACACTGAAGCTTTCTTT.

The chain is built from TRBV9 and TRBJ1-1, with 9 bases aligning to TRBD1. Germline V lookup: CDR1 SGDLS, CDR2 YYNGEE. The trim removed 5 bases at V and 1 base at J, leaving 9 bases unmatched. The CDR3 has 16 residues. CDR3 nucleotide sequence: TGTGCCAGCAGGTCAGGTGGACAGGGGTGGAACACTGAAGCTTTCTTT. Translated, it gives CASRSGGQGWNTEAFF.

The V call is TRBV2, the J call TRBJ2-3; 12 bases fit TRBD2. The CDR3 spans 16 residues. After removal of 4 bases from V and 5 bases from J, the junction contained 7 bases not matched to a gene. Per germline, CDR1 SNHLY and CDR2 FYNNEI. DNA for the CDR3: TGTGCCAGCAGTGTTCTAGCGGGAGGGCGGGGAGATACGCAGTATTTT. This codes for CASSVLAGGRGDTQYF.

This rearrangement joins TRBV5-1 to TRBJ2-3; D possibly corresponds to TRBD1 (7 bases). The CDR3 length is 14 residues. Germline CDR1 SGHRS, CDR2 YFSETQ. V shed 4 bases and J shed 2 bases, with 11 bases lying between them. The CDR3 reads CASSAGTATDTQYF. In DNA form, the CDR3 reads TGCGCCAGCAGCGCGGGGACAGCCACAGATACGCAGTATTTT.

This clone was observed a single time. This chain uses TRBV2 with TRBJ1-4; 10 bases match TRBD1. The trim removed 7 bases at V and 1 base at J, leaving 3 bases unmatched. The CDR3 spans 15 residues. CDR1 and CDR2 (germline): SNHLY, FYNNEI. CDR3 nucleotides: TGTGCCAGCAAGGGACAGGGGATAACTAATGAAAAACTGTTTTTT. The encoded protein is CASKGQGITNEKLFF.

The V call is TRBV27, the J call TRBJ1-4; TRBD1 aligns across 7 bases. This CDR3 region has 14 residues. J lost 6 bases, V lost 4 bases, and 5 bases had no gene match. The germline CDR1 and CDR2 sequences are MNHEY and SMNVEV (reference sequence). CDR3 nucleotide sequence: TGTGCCAGCAGTTACTTCGGGACAGATGAAAAACTGTTTTTT. It translates to CASSYFGTDEKLFF.

This chain joins TRBV25-1 and TRBJ1-6, with a weak D call TRBD1 (5 bases). The CDR3 length is 15 residues. CDR1 is MGHDK, CDR2 SYGVNS, per germline. The germline V and J ends were trimmed by 4 bases and 10 bases, with 17 bases remaining between them. CDR3 region: CASSAHRDPKSPLHF. DNA for the CDR3: TGTGCCAGCAGTGCGCACCGGGACCCGAAATCACCCCTCCACTTT. Supplemented by reference TRBV25-1 and TRBJ1-6, the full variable domain reads EADIYQTPRYLVIGTGKKITLECSQTMGHDKMYWYQQDPGMELHLIHYSYGVNSTEKGDLSSESTVSRIRTEHFPLTLESARPSHTSQYLCASSAHRDPKSPLHFGNGTRLTVT.

The chain employs TRBV18 and TRBJ2-7; 7 bases align to TRBD1. The V and J ends lost 4 bases and 7 bases, in that order; junction bases with no gene match: 13. The CDR3 loop spans 15 amino acids. Germline CDR1 and CDR2: KGHSH and LQKENI. The CDR3 loop is CASSLQDRSSREQYF. The CDR3 DNA follows: TGTGCCAGCTCACTCCAGGACAGGTCCTCTCGGGAGCAGTACTTC. The complete variable domain, with remaining parts taken from reference TRBV18 and TRBJ2-7, reads NAGVMQNPRHLVRRRGQEARLRCSPMKGHSHVYWYRQLPEEGLKFMVYLQKENIIDESGMPKERFSAEFPKEGPSILRIQQVVRGDSAAYFCASSLQDRSSREQYFGPGTRLTVT.

This clone was found a few times. DNA for the CDR3: TGTGCCACCTCGGAGAAGGACAGGGTTAAGAGTGGACCACTGTTTTTT. Amino acids: CATSEKDRVKSGPLFF. The J gene is TRBJ1-4, the V gene TRBV28; 8 bases are shared with TRBD1. CDR3 length: 16 residues. Trimming cost V 10 bases and J 13 bases; bases outside gene matches: 23. CDR1 and CDR2 from the germline V gene are MDHEN and SYDVKM.

This clone was observed a few times. The CDR3 loop is CAWSVTGTGNTIYF. In nucleotides, the CDR3 is TGTGCCTGGAGTGTAACAGGGACCGGAAACACCATATATTTT. This chain links TRBV30 with TRBJ1-3, with D tentatively TRBD1 (6 bases). The ends were cut back, 0 bases at V and 4 bases at J, with 10 bases in the middle. The CDR3 consists of 14 residues. Germline-derived CDR1 and CDR2 are GTSNPN and SVGIG (reference sequence).

The chain is built from TRBV4-1 and TRBJ1-2; D not resolved. Per the germline V gene, CDR1 is MGHRA and CDR2 is YSYEKL. Trimming took 0 bases from V and 6 from J, leaving 14 bases between them. This CDR3 is built from 15 residues. This chain's CDR3 is CASSQDGRVRDGYTF. CDR3 nucleotides: TGCGCCAGCAGCCAAGATGGGAGGGTACGGGATGGCTACACCTTC.

V is TRBV19 and J is TRBJ2-3, with no clear D. Germline V gene sequence: CDR1 LNHDA, CDR2 SQIVND (reference sequence). The CDR3 length is 15 residues. V was shortened by 5 bases and J by 6 bases, with 18 bases between the two germline ends. CDR3 loop: CASSQIGAVHDTQYF. The CDR3 DNA follows: TGTGCCAGTAGTCAGATAGGTGCGGTGCACGATACGCAGTATTTT.

This clone was detected a few times. The gene calls are TRBV7-3 and TRBJ2-1; D is unresolved. Trimming took off 1 base at V and 0 bases at J, with 13 bases between the two ends. Germline V gene sequence: CDR1 SGHTA, CDR2 FQGTGA. The CDR3 loop spans 17 amino acids. This chain's CDR3 is CASSLRVGEDSYNEQFF. Here the CDR3 DNA reads TGTGCCAGCAGCTTAAGGGTGGGTGAGGACTCCTACAATGAGCAGTTCTTC. The whole variable domain, remainder taken from reference TRBV7-3 and TRBJ2-1, is GAGVSQTPSNKVTEKGKYVELRCDPISGHTALYWYRQSLGQGPEFLIYFQGTGAADDSGLPNDRFFAVRPEGSVSTLKIQRTERGDSAVYLCASSLRVGEDSYNEQFFGPGTRLTVL.

The gene calls are TRBV5-1 and TRBJ1-1; D may be TRBD1 (6 bases). The V and J ends lost 4 bases and 1 base respectively, with 8 bases between them. The CDR3 sequence is 13 residues long. Germline CDR1 and CDR2: SGHRS and YFSETQ. The CDR3 region is CASSPGQNTEAFF. The CDR3 bases are TGCGCCAGCAGCCCGGGACAGAACACTGAAGCTTTCTTT.

The chain couples TRBV18 to TRBJ2-2; 7 nucleotides agree with TRBD1. J lost 0 bases, V lost 5 bases, and 6 bases had no gene match. Germline-derived CDR1 and CDR2 are KGHSH and LQKENI. This CDR3 is built from 16 residues. CDR3 bases: TGTGCCAGCTCAGAACAGGGGTGGTCGAACACCGGGGAGCTGTTTTTT. This translates into CASSEQGWSNTGELFF.

V is TRBV5-1 and J is TRBJ1-2; D perhaps matches TRBD1 (5 bases). The CDR3 consists of 15 residues. Trimming took 0 bases from V and 6 from J, leaving 15 bases between them. Per germline, CDR1 SGHRS and CDR2 YFSETQ. The DNA for the CDR3 is TGCGCCAGCAGCTTGGGGACCGGGACGGTACATGGCTACACCTTC. This encodes CASSLGTGTVHGYTF.

This clone was detected a few times. The chain joins TRBV30 to TRBJ1-1, with D hard to call. This CDR3 has 15 amino acids. Germline lookup yields CDR1 GTSNPN and CDR2 SVGIG (reference sequence). Deletions cut 3 bases from V and 2 bases from J, with 16 bases between. The CDR3 nucleotides are TGTGCCTGGAGAGGCCCCTCCGCGGGAAACACTGAAGCTTTCTTT. Its translation is CAWRGPSAGNTEAFF.

Turning to this clone: Germline is not matched at one junction end, which may reflect a read error. This chain links TRBV6-9 with TRBJ1-2; no clear D. Germline CDR1 and CDR2: MNHGY and SVAAGI. CDR3 length equals 10 residues. DNA of the CDR3: TGTGCCAGCAGCCTGGACGGCTCGGCCTTC. This translates into CASSLDGSAF.

CDR3 nucleotide sequence: TGTGCCAGCAGTTTCGGGAACACTGAAGCTTTCTTT. Translating it yields CASSFGNTEAFF. The V and J genes are TRBV27 and TRBJ1-1; D is unclear. Trimming pared 3 bases from V and 1 base from J, leaving 3 bases between. This CDR3 is built from 12 residues. Germline V gene sequence: CDR1 MNHEY, CDR2 SMNVEV (reference sequence).